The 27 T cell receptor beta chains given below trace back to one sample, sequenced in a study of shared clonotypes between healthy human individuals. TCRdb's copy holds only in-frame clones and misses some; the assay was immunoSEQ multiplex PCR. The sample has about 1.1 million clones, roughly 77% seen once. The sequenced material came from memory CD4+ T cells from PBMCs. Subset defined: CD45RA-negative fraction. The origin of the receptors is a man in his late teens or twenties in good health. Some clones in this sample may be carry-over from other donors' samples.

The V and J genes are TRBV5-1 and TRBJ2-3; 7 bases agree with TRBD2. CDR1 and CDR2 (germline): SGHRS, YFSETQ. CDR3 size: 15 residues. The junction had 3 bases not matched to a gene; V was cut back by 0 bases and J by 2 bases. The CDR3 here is CASSLGAGVTDTQYF. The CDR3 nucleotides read TGCGCCAGCAGCTTGGGGGCGGGAGTCACAGATACGCAGTATTTT.

CDR3 nucleotides: TGTGCCTGGAGTGTTGGGGGGTTCGGCTATGGCTACACCTTC. It encodes CAWSVGGFGYGYTF. V is TRBV30 and J is TRBJ1-2, with D possibly being TRBD1 (5 bases). Germline CDR1 reads GTSNPN; CDR2 reads SVGIG (reference sequence). The germline V and J ends were trimmed by 0 bases and 4 bases, with 12 bases remaining between them. The CDR3 runs 14 residues.

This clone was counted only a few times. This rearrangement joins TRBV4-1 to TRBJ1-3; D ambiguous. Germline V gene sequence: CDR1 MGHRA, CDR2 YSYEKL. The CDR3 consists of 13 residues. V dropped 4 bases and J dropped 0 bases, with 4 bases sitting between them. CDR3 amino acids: CASSRLSGNTIYF. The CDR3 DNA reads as TGCGCCAGCAGCCGCCTCTCTGGAAACACCATATATTTT.

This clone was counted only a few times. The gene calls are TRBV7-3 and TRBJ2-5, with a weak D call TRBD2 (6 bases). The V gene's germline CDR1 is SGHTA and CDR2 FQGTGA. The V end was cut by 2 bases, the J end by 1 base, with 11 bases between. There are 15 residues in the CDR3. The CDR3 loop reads CASSLFIGGQETQYF. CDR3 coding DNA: TGTGCCAGCAGCTTATTCATCGGGGGCCAAGAGACCCAGTACTTC.

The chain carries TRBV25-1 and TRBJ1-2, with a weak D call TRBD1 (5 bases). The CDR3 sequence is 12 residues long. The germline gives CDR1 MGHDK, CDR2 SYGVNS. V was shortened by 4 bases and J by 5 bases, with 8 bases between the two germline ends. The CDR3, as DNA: TGTGCCAGCAGTGGGGACGGTTATGGCTACACCTTC. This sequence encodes CASSGDGYGYTF.

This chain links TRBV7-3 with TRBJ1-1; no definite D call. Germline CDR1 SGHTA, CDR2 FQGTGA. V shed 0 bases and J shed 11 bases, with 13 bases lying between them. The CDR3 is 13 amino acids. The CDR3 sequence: CASSLTAGIMAFF. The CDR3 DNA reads TGTGCCAGCAGCTTAACAGCAGGAATAATGGCTTTCTTT.

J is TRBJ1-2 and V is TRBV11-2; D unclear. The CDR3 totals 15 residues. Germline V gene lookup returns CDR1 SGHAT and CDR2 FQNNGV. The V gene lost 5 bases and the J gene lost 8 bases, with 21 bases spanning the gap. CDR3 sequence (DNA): TGTGCCAGCAGCCCCCCTGGATCCTATGCCAGGGGCTACACCTTC. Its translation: CASSPPGSYARGYTF. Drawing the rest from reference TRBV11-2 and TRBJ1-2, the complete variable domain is EAGVAQSPRYKIIEKRQSVAFWCNPISGHATLYWYQQILGQGPKLLIQFQNNGVVDDSQLPKDRFSAERLKGVDSTLKIQPAKLEDSAVYLCASSPPGSYARGYTFGSGTRLTVV.

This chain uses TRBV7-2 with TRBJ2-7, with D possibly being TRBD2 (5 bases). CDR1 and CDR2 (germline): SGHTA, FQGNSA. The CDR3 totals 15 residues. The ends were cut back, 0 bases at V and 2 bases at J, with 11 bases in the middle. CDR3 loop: CASSLAGGAAYEQYF. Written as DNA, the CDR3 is TGTGCCAGCAGCTTAGCCGGAGGCGCCGCCTACGAGCAGTACTTC.

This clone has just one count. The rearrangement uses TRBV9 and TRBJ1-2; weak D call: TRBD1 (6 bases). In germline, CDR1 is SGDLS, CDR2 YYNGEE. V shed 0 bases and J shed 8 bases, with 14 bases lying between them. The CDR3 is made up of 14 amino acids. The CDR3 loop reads CASSVDGGARGYTF. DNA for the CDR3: TGTGCCAGCAGCGTAGATGGGGGCGCGAGGGGCTACACCTTC.

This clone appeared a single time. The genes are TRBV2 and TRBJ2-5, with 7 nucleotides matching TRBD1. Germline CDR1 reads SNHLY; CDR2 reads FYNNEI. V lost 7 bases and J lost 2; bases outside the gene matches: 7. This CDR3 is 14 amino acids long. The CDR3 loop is CASTRTGVQETQYF. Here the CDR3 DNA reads TGTGCCAGCACTAGGACAGGAGTGCAAGAGACCCAGTACTTC. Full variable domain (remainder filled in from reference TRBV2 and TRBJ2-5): EPEVTQTPSHQVTQMGQEVILRCVPISNHLYFYWYRQILGQKVEFLVSFYNNEISEKSEIFDDQFSVERPDGSNFTLKIRSTKLEDSAMYFCASTRTGVQETQYFGPGTRLLVL.

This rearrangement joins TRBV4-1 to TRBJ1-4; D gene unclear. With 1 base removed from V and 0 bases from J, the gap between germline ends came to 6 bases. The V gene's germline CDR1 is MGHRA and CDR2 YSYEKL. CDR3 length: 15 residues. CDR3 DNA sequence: TGCGCCAGCAGCCAAGGCCAGCCAACTAATGAAAAACTGTTTTTT. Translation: CASSQGQPTNEKLFF.

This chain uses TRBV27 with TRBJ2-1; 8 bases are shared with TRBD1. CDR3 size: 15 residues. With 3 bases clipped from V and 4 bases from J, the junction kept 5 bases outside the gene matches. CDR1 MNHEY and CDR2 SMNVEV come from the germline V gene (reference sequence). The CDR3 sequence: CASSFQGAGYNEQFF. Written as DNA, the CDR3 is TGTGCCAGCAGTTTCCAGGGGGCTGGATACAATGAGCAGTTCTTC.

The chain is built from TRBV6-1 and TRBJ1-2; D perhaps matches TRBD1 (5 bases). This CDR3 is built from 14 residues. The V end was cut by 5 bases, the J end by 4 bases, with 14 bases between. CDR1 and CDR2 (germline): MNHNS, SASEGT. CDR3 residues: CASSSIGGPYGYTF. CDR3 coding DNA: TGTGCCAGCAGTTCGATCGGGGGTCCCTATGGCTACACCTTC.

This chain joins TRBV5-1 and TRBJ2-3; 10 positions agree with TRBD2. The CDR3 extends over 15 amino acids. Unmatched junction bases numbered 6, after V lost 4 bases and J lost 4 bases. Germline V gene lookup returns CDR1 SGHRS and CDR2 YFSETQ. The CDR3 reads CASSDLAGGADTQYF. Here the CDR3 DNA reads TGCGCCAGCAGCGATTTAGCGGGAGGTGCAGATACGCAGTATTTT.

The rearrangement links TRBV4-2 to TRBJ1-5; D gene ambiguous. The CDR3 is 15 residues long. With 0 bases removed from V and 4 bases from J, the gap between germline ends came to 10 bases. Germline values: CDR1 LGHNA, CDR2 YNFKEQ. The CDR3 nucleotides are TGTGCCAGCAGCCAAGATCTGGCGGGTAATCAGCCCCAGCATTTT. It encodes CASSQDLAGNQPQHF.

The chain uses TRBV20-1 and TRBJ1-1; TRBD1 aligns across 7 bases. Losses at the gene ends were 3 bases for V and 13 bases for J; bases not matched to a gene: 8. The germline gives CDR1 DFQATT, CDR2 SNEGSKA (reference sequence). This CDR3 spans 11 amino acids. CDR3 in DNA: TGCAGTGCTAGTTGGACAGGTAGAGGTTTCTTT. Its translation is CSASWTGRGFF.

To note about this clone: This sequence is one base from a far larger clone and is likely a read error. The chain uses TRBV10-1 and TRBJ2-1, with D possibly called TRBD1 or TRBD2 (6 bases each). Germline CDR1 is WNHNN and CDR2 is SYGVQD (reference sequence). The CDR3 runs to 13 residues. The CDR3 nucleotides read TGCGCCAGCGGTGAAGGGGGGTACAATGAGCAGTTCTTC. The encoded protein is CASGEGGYNEQFF.

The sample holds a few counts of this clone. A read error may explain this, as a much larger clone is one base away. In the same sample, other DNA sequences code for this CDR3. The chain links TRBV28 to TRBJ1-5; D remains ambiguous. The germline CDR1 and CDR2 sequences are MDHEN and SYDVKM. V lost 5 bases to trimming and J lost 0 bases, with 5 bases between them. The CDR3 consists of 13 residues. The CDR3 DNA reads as TGTGCCAGCAGTCGTGATAGCAATCAGCCCCAGCATTTT. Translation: CASSRDSNQPQHF.

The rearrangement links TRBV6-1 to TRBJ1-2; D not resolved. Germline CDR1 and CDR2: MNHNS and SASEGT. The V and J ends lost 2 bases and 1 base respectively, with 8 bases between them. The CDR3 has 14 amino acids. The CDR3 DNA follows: TGTGCCAGCAGTGAATTTCTGGATAACTATGGCTACACCTTC. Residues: CASSEFLDNYGYTF.

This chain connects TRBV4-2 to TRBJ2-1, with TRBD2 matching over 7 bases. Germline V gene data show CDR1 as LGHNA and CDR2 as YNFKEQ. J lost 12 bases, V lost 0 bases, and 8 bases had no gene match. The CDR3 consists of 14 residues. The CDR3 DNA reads TGTGCCAGCAGCCAAGATCGTTTAACGGGAGGGCAGTTCTTC. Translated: CASSQDRLTGGQFF.

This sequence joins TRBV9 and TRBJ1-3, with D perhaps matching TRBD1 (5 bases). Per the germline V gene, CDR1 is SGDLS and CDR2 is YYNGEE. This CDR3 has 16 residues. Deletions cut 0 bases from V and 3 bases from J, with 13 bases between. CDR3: CASSVATGPSGNTIYF. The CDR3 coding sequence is TGTGCCAGCAGCGTAGCTACAGGACCTAGTGGAAACACCATATATTTT.

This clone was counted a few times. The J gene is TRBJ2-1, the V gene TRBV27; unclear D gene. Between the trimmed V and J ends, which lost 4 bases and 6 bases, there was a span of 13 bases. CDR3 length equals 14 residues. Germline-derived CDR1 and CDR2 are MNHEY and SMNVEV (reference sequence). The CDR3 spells CASSSPPRSNEQFF. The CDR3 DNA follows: TGTGCCAGCAGTTCCCCCCCTAGGAGCAATGAGCAGTTCTTC.

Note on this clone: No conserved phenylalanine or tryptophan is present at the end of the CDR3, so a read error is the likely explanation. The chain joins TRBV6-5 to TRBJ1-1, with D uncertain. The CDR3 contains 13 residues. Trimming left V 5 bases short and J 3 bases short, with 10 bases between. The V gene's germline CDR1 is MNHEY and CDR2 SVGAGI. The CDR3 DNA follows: TGTGCCAGCAGTCAAGGATGGGACACTGAAGCTTTCTCT. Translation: CASSQGWDTEAFS.

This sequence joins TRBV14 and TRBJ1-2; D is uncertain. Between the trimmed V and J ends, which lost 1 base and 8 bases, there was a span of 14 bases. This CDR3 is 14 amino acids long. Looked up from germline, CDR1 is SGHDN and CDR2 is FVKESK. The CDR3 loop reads CASSQGVRAWGYTF. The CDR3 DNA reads TGTGCCAGCAGCCAAGGAGTCCGGGCTTGGGGCTACACCTTC.

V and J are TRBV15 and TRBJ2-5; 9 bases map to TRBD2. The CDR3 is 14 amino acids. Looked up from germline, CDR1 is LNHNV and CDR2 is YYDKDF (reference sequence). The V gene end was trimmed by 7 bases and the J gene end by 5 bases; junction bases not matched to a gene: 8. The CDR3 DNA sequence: TGTGCCACCAATCGCGCGGGAGGGCCGGAGACCCAGTACTTC. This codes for CATNRAGGPETQYF.

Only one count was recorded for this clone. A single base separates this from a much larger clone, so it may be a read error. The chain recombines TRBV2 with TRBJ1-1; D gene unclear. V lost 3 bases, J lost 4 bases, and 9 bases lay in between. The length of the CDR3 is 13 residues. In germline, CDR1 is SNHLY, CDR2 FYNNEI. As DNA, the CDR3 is TGTGCCAGCAGTGATAGATGGAGCACTGAAGCTTTCTTT. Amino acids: CASSDRWSTEAFF.

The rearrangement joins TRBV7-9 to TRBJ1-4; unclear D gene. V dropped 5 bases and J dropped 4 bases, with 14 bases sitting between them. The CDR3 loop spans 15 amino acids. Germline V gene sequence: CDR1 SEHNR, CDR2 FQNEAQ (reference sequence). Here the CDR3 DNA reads TGTGCCAGCAGCCCCCTGGGAGAGAATAATGAAAAACTGTTTTTT. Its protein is CASSPLGENNEKLFF.